This is a list of T cell receptor beta chains from one sample in a study of blood T cell repertoires in COVID-19. Sequencing used immunoSEQ multiplex PCR; TCRdb keeps in-frame clones, though not all of them. The sample lists around 140,000 clones; roughly 85% were seen once. Source material: PBMCs or T cells enriched from blood (not recorded which). The source of these receptors is a woman in her forties or fifties who had recovered from COVID-19. CDR3s include the opening cysteine and the closing phenylalanine or tryptophan. A D gene is named only where the DNA matches it firmly. Part of the rows lack a size; the others show once, few, many or a class for expanded clones.

>TRBV5-6|TRBD2|.|TRBJ2-7
TGTGCCAGCAGCTTCCGTAGCGGGAACGTAAGAATTTACGAGCAGTACTTC
CASSFRSGNVRIYEQYF
>TRBV21-1|.|.|TRBJ2-5
TGTGCCAGCAGCAAAGGGGAGGAGACCCAGTACTTC
CASSKGEETQYF
>TRBV28|TRBD2|.|TRBJ2-1
TGTGCCAGCAGCCTGGAGGGAGCGGGAGCCTACAATGAGCAGTTCTTC
CASSLEGAGAYNEQFF
>TRBV4-1|.|.|TRBJ1-1
TGCGCCAGCAGCCAGGCTCGGGTTGTGAACACTGAAGCTTTCTTT
CASSQARVVNTEAFF
>TRBV28|.|many|TRBJ1-5
TGTGCCAGCAGTTTTTACAGGGTTCCCAATCAGCCCCAGCATTTT
CASSFYRVPNQPQHF
>TRBV7-2|.|.|TRBJ2-5
TGTGCCAGCAGCCGGCGGGCAGAATCACTGGAGACCCAGTACTTC
CASSRRAESLETQYF
>TRBV9|TRBD1|.|TRBJ1-6
TGTGCCAGCAGCGAGGGGACAGGGCTTTGGTCACCCCTCCACTTT
CASSEGTGLWSPLHF
>TRBV2|TRBD1|.|TRBJ1-5
TGTGCCAGCACCCCGGGACAGGCGTCGGGTGAGCCCCAGCATTTT
CASTPGQASGEPQHF
>TRBV4-1|TRBD2|.|TRBJ2-5
TGCGCCAGCAGCCACGGCCGACTCAGCGGGAGCAGAGAGACCCAGTACTTC
CASSHGRLSGSRETQYF
>TRBV13|.|.|TRBJ2-1
TGTGCCAGCAGCTTAGGTTATAGTAGTTATACTCAGTTCTTC
CASSLGYSSYTQFF
>TRBV30|.|.|TRBJ1-2
TGTGCCTGGAGCGATGACATACCACGCTATGGCTACACCTTC
CAWSDDIPRYGYTF
>TRBV5-5|.|few|TRBJ1-6
TGTGCCAGCAGCTATCAGACCGGGATGGGCAATTCACCCCTCCACTTT
CASSYQTGMGNSPLHF
>TRBV6-5|.|.|TRBJ1-2
TGTGCCAGCAGCCCCAATACAGGGAATGGCTACACCTTC
CASSPNTGNGYTF
>TRBV16|.|.|TRBJ1-1
TGTGCCAGCAGCCAACCTCCGGAACAGAAAAACACTGAAGCTTTCTTT
CASSQPPEQKNTEAFF
>TRBV24-1|.|.|TRBJ2-2
TGTGCCACCAGTGTGCGAAACACCGGGGAGCTGTTTTTT
CATSVRNTGELFF
>TRBV7-9|.|.|TRBJ1-1
TGTGCCAGCAGCTCTCAAGACAGCCCGAACACTGAAGCTTTCTTT
CASSSQDSPNTEAFF
>TRBV19|.|.|TRBJ1-4
TGTGCCAGTAGTATCCAACGCTCTAGCGAAAAACTGTTTTTT
CASSIQRSSEKLFF
>TRBV6-1|TRBD1|.|TRBJ1-5
TGTGCCAGCAGTGGATCCGGGACAGGGACTCAGCCCCAGCATTTT
CASSGSGTGTQPQHF